The 23 T cell receptor beta chains below were found in one sample sequenced in a study of blood T cell repertoires in COVID-19. Sequencing was performed with immunoSEQ multiplex PCR; in TCRdb, only in-frame clones are kept and a portion is missing. The table shows 150,000 to 200,000 clones, with 80% to 90% occurring only once. Sample: peripheral blood. These receptors were taken from a woman in her late teens or twenties who had recovered from COVID-19.

This clone was observed once. The chain combines TRBV6-2 or TRBV6-3 with TRBJ2-2, with D maybe TRBD1 (6 bases). CDR1 and CDR2 from the germline V gene are MNHEY and SVGEGT. The CDR3 is 16 residues long. The V end lost 0 bases, the J end lost 2 bases, and 10 bases lay between the germline ends. The CDR3 loop reads CASSYSRGANTGELFF. CDR3 in DNA: TGTGCCAGCAGTTACTCCAGGGGAGCTAACACCGGGGAGCTGTTTTTT.

This chain uses TRBV29-1 with TRBJ2-7; weak D call: TRBD1 (5 bases). CDR3 length: 11 residues. Germline-derived CDR1 and CDR2 are SQVTM and ANQGSEA. V lost 6 bases to trimming and J lost 4 bases, with 10 bases between them. The chain's CDR3 is CSVTVTYEQYF. CDR3 nucleotides: TGCAGCGTGACAGTTACATACGAGCAGTACTTC.

The sample holds a few counts of this clone. The chain carries TRBV14 and TRBJ1-3, with a tentative D call TRBD1 (5 bases). The germline V and J ends were trimmed by 3 bases and 0 bases, with 18 bases remaining between them. Germline V gives CDR1 SGHDN, CDR2 FVKESK. There are 18 residues in the CDR3. CDR3: CASSQRGPRSGSGNTIYF. CDR3 DNA sequence: TGTGCCAGCAGCCAGCGGGGCCCCAGATCGGGCTCTGGAAACACCATATATTTT. Combining the CDR3 with reference TRBV14 and TRBJ1-3 gives the whole variable domain EAGVTQFPSHSVIEKGQTVTLRCDPISGHDNLYWYRRVMGKEIKFLLHFVKESKQDESGMPNNRFLAERTGGTYSTLKVQPAELEDSGVYFCASSQRGPRSGSGNTIYFGEGSWLTVV.

The chain uses TRBV10-3 and TRBJ2-5; tentatively, D is TRBD1 (6 bases). Germline V gene sequence: CDR1 ENHRY, CDR2 SYGVKD. V was pared by 0 bases and J by 6 bases, with 11 bases between. The CDR3 covers 14 residues. CDR3 coding DNA: TGTGCCATCAGTGAGTCGCAGCAGGGGAAGACCCAGTACTTC. Amino acids: CAISESQQGKTQYF.

The CDR3 DNA reads TGTGCCAGCAGCCCGGGACAGCGAGGCCTTGAAGCTTTCTTT. Its translation is CASSPGQRGLEAFF. The V gene is TRBV7-2, the J gene TRBJ1-1, with 7 bases lining up with TRBD1. This CDR3 spans 14 amino acids. After removal of 5 bases from V and 7 bases from J, the junction contained 10 bases not matched to a gene. Germline V lookup: CDR1 SGHTA, CDR2 FQGNSA.

In its sample, this clone was seen a few times. The gene calls are TRBV6-5 and TRBJ2-3, with 8 bases that match TRBD1. V trimming: 2 bases; J trimming: 4 bases; junction bases outside the gene matches: 5. Germline lookup yields CDR1 MNHEY and CDR2 SVGAGI. The CDR3 consists of 15 residues. CDR3 amino acids: CASSYTGQGPDTQYF. In DNA, the CDR3 is TGTGCCAGCAGTTACACCGGACAGGGACCAGATACGCAGTATTTT.

The CDR3 here is CATSEVDRVNYGYTF. CDR3 DNA: TGTGCCACCAGCGAAGTTGACAGGGTAAACTATGGCTACACCTTC. The chain combines TRBV15 with TRBJ1-2; 7 bases line up with TRBD1. The CDR3 contains 15 residues. Germline-derived CDR1 and CDR2 are LNHNV and YYDKDF (reference sequence). Trimming removed 5 bases from V and 2 bases from J; junction bases left unmatched: 8.

The rearrangement joins TRBV20-1 to TRBJ2-7; weak D call: TRBD2 (6 bases). V lost 5 bases, J lost 6 bases, and 11 bases lay in between. CDR1 is DFQATT, CDR2 SNEGSKA, per germline (reference sequence). The CDR3 spans 11 residues. The CDR3 region is CSAPTGVEQYF. CDR3 DNA sequence: TGCAGTGCTCCGACGGGAGTCGAGCAGTACTTC.

This CDR3 reads CASRVGGHTEAFF. CDR3 DNA: TGTGCCAGTCGGGTGGGGGGGCACACTGAAGCTTTCTTT. This chain links TRBV19 with TRBJ1-1; possibly TRBD1 for D (6 bases). The CDR3 is 13 residues long. The germline V gene has CDR1 LNHDA and CDR2 SQIVND (reference sequence). V was clipped by 8 bases and J by 3 bases, with 13 bases between them.

J is TRBJ1-1 and V is TRBV4-1; D unclear. Germline CDR1 and CDR2: MGHRA and YSYEKL. The CDR3 spans 14 residues. V was clipped by 1 base and J by 1 base, with 7 bases between them. The CDR3 DNA reads TGCGCCAGCAGCCAAGCTTGGCCGAACACTGAAGCTTTCTTT. Its translation is CASSQAWPNTEAFF.

Here the CDR3 DNA reads TGTGCCAGCAGCTGGTATAGCGGGGGGGCTGAGACCCAGTACTTC. It specifies CASSWYSGGAETQYF. The J gene is TRBJ2-5, the V gene TRBV7-9, with 11 positions matching TRBD2. CDR3 length equals 15 residues. The germline V gene has CDR1 SEHNR and CDR2 FQNEAQ (reference sequence). V trimming: 4 bases; J trimming: 5 bases; junction bases outside the gene matches: 6.

The rearrangement links TRBV21-1 to TRBJ2-1; the table's D gene call, TRBD2, was not cross checked with the DNA. TRBV21-1 is a recognized pseudogene. CDR3 length: 16 amino acids. This CDR3 is CASSKGRLAGVDEQFF. The CDR3 DNA follows: TGTGCCAGCAGCAAAGGACGACTAGCGGGGGTGGATGAGCAGTTCTTC.

The sample holds one count of this clone. The rearrangement uses TRBV6-4 and TRBJ2-1, with 9 bases that match TRBD1. This CDR3 region has 16 residues. V was pared by 0 bases and J by 4 bases, with 4 bases of the junction left unmatched. The germline V gene has CDR1 MRHNA and CDR2 SNTAGT. This CDR3 is CASSDSATGGYNEQFF. The CDR3 region has the DNA TGTGCCAGCAGTGACTCGGCGACAGGGGGGTACAATGAGCAGTTCTTC.

This chain links TRBV15 with TRBJ1-2, with 10 bases matching TRBD1. V trimming: 6 bases; J trimming: 0 bases; junction bases outside the gene matches: 16. The CDR3 runs to 19 residues. The germline V gene encodes CDR1 LNHNV and CDR2 YYDKDF (reference sequence). This chain's CDR3 is CATSPYPGQGSQANYGYTF. The CDR3 nucleotides read TGTGCCACCAGTCCCTACCCGGGACAGGGGAGTCAGGCTAACTATGGCTACACCTTC.

The J gene is TRBJ1-5, the V gene TRBV6-2 or TRBV6-3, with D unresolved. V gave up 2 bases and J gave up 7 bases, with 9 bases separating them. CDR3 length equals 13 residues. Per the germline V gene, CDR1 is MNHEY and CDR2 is SVGEGT. This CDR3 reads CASSYKAEQPQHF. In nucleotides, the CDR3 is TGTGCCAGCAGTTACAAAGCCGAGCAGCCCCAGCATTTT.

J is TRBJ1-2 and V is TRBV7-9; TRBD1 aligns across 7 bases. This CDR3 is 11 amino acids long. Trimming at V came to 5 bases and at J to 8 bases, leaving 2 bases not matched to a gene. CDR1 is SEHNR, CDR2 FQNEAQ, per germline (reference sequence). CDR3 loop: CASSPDRGYTF. DNA for the CDR3: TGTGCCAGCAGCCCGGACAGGGGCTACACCTTC.

CDR3 sequence reads: CASSLVGQPTRGYTF. CDR3 sequence (DNA): TGTGCCAGCAGCTTGGTGGGACAGCCGACGAGGGGCTACACCTTC. The J gene is TRBJ1-2, the V gene TRBV5-6, with 7 bases matching TRBD1. Germline trimming cut 0 bases from V and 8 bases from J; bases unmatched to any gene: 10. The CDR3 runs to 15 residues. Germline V gene sequence: CDR1 SGHDT, CDR2 YYEEEE. The variable domain in full, with the rest retrieved from reference TRBV5-6 and TRBJ1-2, is DAGVTQSPTHLIKTRGQQVTLRCSPKSGHDTVSWYQQALGQGPQFIFQYYEEEERQRGNFPDRFSGHQFPNYSSELNVNALLLGDSALYLCASSLVGQPTRGYTFGSGTRLTVV.

The rearrangement links TRBV5-1 to TRBJ2-7; the D gene is possibly TRBD1 (5 bases). The CDR3 length is 16 residues. Trimming removed 0 bases from V and 0 bases from J, with 13 bases in between. CDR1 is SGHRS and CDR2 is YFSETQ in the germline V gene. The CDR3 region has the DNA TGCGCCAGCAGCTTGGGGCCCAGGGCGGTCTCCTACGAGCAGTACGTC. It is translated as CASSLGPRAVSYEQYV.

J is TRBJ2-7 and V is TRBV30; perhaps TRBD2 as D (5 bases). V was pared by 4 bases and J by 5 bases, with 15 bases between. In germline, CDR1 is GTSNPN, CDR2 SVGIG (reference sequence). The CDR3 loop spans 13 amino acids. The CDR3 loop is CAWTSRDYHEQYV. The CDR3 DNA is TGTGCCTGGACGTCCCGCGACTACCACGAGCAGTACGTC.

The sample holds one count of this clone. The V call is TRBV21-1, the J call TRBJ2-1; the table's D call of TRBD2 was not tested on the DNA. TRBV21-1 represents a pseudogene. This CDR3 contains 16 residues. The CDR3 spells CASSNRREWSYNEQFF. In DNA, the CDR3 is TGTGCCAGCAGCAACCGGCGGGAGTGGTCCTACAATGAGCAGTTCTTC.

V usage is TRBV6-5 and J usage is TRBJ2-5, with 8 bases matching TRBD2. The CDR3 is 16 residues long. V trimming: 2 bases; J trimming: 4 bases; junction bases outside the gene matches: 9. The germline CDR1 and CDR2 sequences are MNHEY and SVGAGI. CDR3 coding DNA: TGTGCCAGCAGTTACACTTTCGGCGGGGGGCCAGAGACCCAGTACTTC. Translation gives CASSYTFGGGPETQYF.

This chain joins TRBV30 and TRBJ1-1, with D maybe TRBD1 (5 bases). Germline CDR1 is GTSNPN and CDR2 is SVGIG (reference sequence). The CDR3 contains 11 residues. Trimming removed 4 bases from V and 5 bases from J, with 8 bases in between. Here the CDR3 DNA reads TGTGCCTGGATAGGGGTTACTGAAGCTTTCTTT. It is translated as CAWIGVTEAFF.

The chain has TRBV7-2 and TRBJ1-3; D not certain. The CDR3 has 15 residues. The germline gives CDR1 SGHTA, CDR2 FQGNSA. With 4 bases removed from V and 4 bases from J, the gap between germline ends came to 14 bases. The CDR3 loop reads CASSYLGGPGNTIYF. The CDR3 DNA follows: TGTGCCAGCAGCTACTTAGGAGGGCCGGGAAACACCATATATTTT.